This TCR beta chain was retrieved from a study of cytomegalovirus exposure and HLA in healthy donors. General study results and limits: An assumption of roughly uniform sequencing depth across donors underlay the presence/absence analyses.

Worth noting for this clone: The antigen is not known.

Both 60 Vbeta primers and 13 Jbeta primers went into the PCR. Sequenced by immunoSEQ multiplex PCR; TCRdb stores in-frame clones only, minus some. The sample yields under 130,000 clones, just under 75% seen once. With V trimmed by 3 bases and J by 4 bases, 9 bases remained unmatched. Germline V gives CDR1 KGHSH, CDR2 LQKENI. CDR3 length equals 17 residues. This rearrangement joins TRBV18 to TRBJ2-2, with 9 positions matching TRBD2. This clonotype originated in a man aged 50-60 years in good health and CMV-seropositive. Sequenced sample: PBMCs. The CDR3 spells CASSPNSGSSGTGELFF. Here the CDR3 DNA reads TGTGCCAGCTCACCTAATAGCGGGAGCTCGGGCACCGGGGAGCTGTTTTTT.